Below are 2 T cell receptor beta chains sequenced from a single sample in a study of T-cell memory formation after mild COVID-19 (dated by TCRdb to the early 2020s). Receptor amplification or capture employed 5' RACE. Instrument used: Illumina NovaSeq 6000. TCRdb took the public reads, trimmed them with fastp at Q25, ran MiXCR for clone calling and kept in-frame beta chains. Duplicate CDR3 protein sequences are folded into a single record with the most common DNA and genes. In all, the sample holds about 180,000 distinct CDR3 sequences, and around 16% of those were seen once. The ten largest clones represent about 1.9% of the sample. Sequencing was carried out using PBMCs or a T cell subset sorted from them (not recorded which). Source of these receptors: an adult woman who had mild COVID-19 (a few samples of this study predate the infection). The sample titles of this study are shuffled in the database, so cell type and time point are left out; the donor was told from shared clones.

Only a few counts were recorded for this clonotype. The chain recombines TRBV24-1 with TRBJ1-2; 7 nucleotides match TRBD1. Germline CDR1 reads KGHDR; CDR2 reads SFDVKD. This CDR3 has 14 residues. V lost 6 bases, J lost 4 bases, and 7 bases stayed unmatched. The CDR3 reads CATSKGQTPYGYTF. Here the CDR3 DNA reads TGTGCCACCAGTAAGGGACAGACCCCCTATGGCTACACCTTC.

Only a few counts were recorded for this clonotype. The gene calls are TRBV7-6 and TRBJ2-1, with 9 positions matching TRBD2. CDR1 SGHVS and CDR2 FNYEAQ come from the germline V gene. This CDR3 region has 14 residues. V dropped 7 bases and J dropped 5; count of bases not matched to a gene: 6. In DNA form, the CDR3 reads TGTGCCAGCAACTCAGCGGGGGGACACAATGAGCAGTTCTTC. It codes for CASNSAGGHNEQFF.